The clone carrying this T cell receptor (beta chain) has ten or more counts. The target antigen is unknown. This record comes from a study of molecular identifiers for immune sequencing clone quantification. Study outcomes and limitations: In CMV-specific effectors, clones above 20 copies held over 98% of molecules; naive, under 1%.

TCRdb ran MiXCR on the PCR reads and lists one entry per CDR3 protein. This sample yields about 510,000 distinct CDR3 sequences, of which around 23% are seen a single time; over 0.6% belongs to the top ten. The receptor was derived from a human donor in good health. Some libraries in this study had Jurkat cell RNA spiked in. The specimen sequenced was naive CD8+ T cells from blood, with Jurkat cell RNA spiked in. Subset denoted: FACS-sorted CD8+CD4-CCR7+CD45RA+ naive T cells.

Here the CDR3 DNA reads TGCGCCAGCAGCCACCTATCAGGGGCCAACGTCCTGACTTTC. Protein sequence: CASSHLSGANVLTF. V usage is TRBV4-3 and J usage is TRBJ2-6; D uncertain. CDR3 size: 14 residues. The germline CDR1 and CDR2 sequences are LGHNA and YSLEER. Trimming shortened V by 3 bases and J by 4 bases, and 7 bases separated the two germline ends.